What follows is one TCR beta chain and its context. The data belong to a study of blood T cell repertoires in COVID-19. Across the study: There were acute and convalescent COVID-19 samples, and they came from the United States, Italy and Spain.

How the authors handled the data: Reference gene primer amplification in the assay estimated nucleated cell counts. Sequenced by immunoSEQ multiplex PCR; TCRdb stores in-frame clones only, minus some. V, J and clone size were drawn from that table, and D and trimming were deduced from the DNA. The sample gives about 250,000 clones, roughly 90% of which show up once; under 10% is in the top ten. The germline CDR1 and CDR2 sequences are MNHEY and SVGAGI. Trimming left V 6 bases short and J 2 bases short, with 14 bases between. The CDR3 has 14 amino acids. The sequenced material came from PBMCs or T cells enriched from blood (not recorded which). This TCR was recovered from a man aged 35-49 years who had recovered from COVID-19. The chain carries TRBV6-5 and TRBJ2-7, with a tentative D call TRBD1 (6 bases). Here the CDR3 reads CASSLRQDPYEQYF. The CDR3 region has the DNA TGTGCCAGCAGCCTCCGACAGGATCCCTACGAGCAGTACTTC.